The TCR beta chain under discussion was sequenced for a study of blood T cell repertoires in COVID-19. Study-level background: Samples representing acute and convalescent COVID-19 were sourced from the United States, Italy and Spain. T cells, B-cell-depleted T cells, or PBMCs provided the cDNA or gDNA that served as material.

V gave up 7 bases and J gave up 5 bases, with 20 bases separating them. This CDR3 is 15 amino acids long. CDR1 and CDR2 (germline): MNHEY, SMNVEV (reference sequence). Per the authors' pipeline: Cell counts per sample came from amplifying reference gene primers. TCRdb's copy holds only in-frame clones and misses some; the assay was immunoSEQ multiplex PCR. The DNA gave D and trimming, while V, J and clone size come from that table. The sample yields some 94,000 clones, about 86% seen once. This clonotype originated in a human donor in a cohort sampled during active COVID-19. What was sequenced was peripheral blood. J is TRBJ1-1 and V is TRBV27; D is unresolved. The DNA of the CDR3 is TGTGCCAGCAATCCTGGAGGGTCTGGGGAAACTGAAGCTTTCTTT. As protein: CASNPGGSGETEAFF.